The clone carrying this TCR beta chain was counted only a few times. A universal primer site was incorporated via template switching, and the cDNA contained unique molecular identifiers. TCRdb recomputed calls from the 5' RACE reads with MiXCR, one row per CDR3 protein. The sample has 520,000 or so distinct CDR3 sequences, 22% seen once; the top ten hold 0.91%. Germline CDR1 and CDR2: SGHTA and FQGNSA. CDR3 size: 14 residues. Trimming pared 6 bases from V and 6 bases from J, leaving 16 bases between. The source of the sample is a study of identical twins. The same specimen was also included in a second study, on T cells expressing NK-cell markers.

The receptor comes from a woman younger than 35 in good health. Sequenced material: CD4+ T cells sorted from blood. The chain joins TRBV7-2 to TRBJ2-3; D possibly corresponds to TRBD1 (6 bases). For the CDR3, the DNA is TGTGCCAGCAGTCGCCAACCTACAGGGGATACGCAGTATTTT. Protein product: CASSRQPTGDTQYF.